The clone carrying this T cell receptor (beta chain) was recorded at least ten times. This sample was included in a study of CD8+CD57+ T cells in acquired aplastic anemia. J lost 0 bases, V lost 4 bases, and 3 bases had no gene match. The germline gives CDR1 MNHEY, CDR2 SMNVEV (reference sequence). The CDR3 is 14 residues long. CDR3 and TCR beta VDJ profiling relied on genomic DNA as the template. From the reads, TCRdb called clonotypes with MiXCR, one entry per CDR3 protein. The sample comprises 200,000 to 250,000 distinct CDR3 sequences, over 60% of which are singletons, and 25% to 30% rests with the top ten.

V is TRBV27 and J is TRBJ2-7, with 7 bases identical to TRBD2. The receptor's source is a human donor in good health. The sample comprised sorted CD4+, CD8+, or CD8+CD57+ T cells (not recorded which) from PBMCs. The CDR3: CASSSRTSSYEQYF. In nucleotides, the CDR3 is TGTGCCAGCAGTTCACGGACTAGCTCCTACGAGCAGTACTTC.